Presented here are 19 T cell receptor beta chains from one specimen sequenced in a study of blood T cell repertoires in COVID-19. Profiling relied on immunoSEQ multiplex PCR, and the TCRdb table lists in-frame clones only, not all of them. Of 450,000 to 500,000 clones listed, about 85% are singletons. The sample comprised PBMCs or T cells enriched from blood (not recorded which). Source of these receptors: a woman aged 55-70 years who had recovered from COVID-19.

The chain links TRBV10-3 to TRBJ2-2, with D hard to call. This CDR3 region has 14 residues. Germline-derived CDR1 and CDR2 are ENHRY and SYGVKD. V lost 3 bases to trimming and J lost 1 base, with 6 bases between them. CDR3 protein: CAISESGNTGELFF. CDR3 nucleotide sequence: TGTGCCATCAGTGAATCAGGGAACACCGGGGAGCTGTTTTTT.

The CDR3 region is CATRHGTETNYGYTF. DNA of the CDR3: TGTGCCACCCGACACGGGACAGAAACTAACTATGGCTACACCTTC. V is TRBV24-1 and J is TRBJ1-2; the match to TRBD1 covers 7 bases. V trimming: 9 bases; J trimming: 0 bases; junction bases outside the gene matches: 9. This CDR3 comprises 15 residues. Germline CDR1 and CDR2: KGHDR and SFDVKD.

The chain couples TRBV9 to TRBJ1-1; a possible D gene is TRBD1 (6 bases). Germline CDR1 is SGDLS and CDR2 is YYNGEE. The germline V and J ends were trimmed by 1 base and 4 bases, with 17 bases remaining between them. This CDR3 has 16 residues. The CDR3 is CASSVSGGGLGTEAFF. CDR3 in DNA: TGTGCCAGCAGCGTATCGGGAGGGGGGCTGGGCACTGAAGCTTTCTTT.

The chain carries TRBV6-5 and TRBJ1-6; D is possibly TRBD1 (6 bases). The CDR3 consists of 15 residues. Germline CDR1 is MNHEY and CDR2 is SVGAGI. Trimming took 7 bases from V and 7 from J, leaving 17 bases between them. CDR3 protein: CASNTLQGTNSPLHF. CDR3 bases: TGTGCCAGCAATACACTTCAGGGGACAAATTCACCCCTCCACTTT.

This clone has a single count. V gene TRBV11-2 combines with J gene TRBJ1-4; D is perhaps TRBD1 (6 bases). This CDR3 is 18 amino acids long. Germline CDR1 and CDR2: SGHAT and FQNNGV. The V gene lost 5 bases and the J gene lost 8 bases, with 27 bases spanning the gap. In DNA, the CDR3 is TGTGCCAGCAGCAACCCTCGGGGGGGGCACCTATCGGACGAAAAACTGTTTTTT. It is translated as CASSNPRGGHLSDEKLFF.

V and J are TRBV27 and TRBJ2-7; D uncertain. V shed 2 bases and J shed 4 bases, with 9 bases lying between them. Germline values: CDR1 MNHEY, CDR2 SMNVEV (reference sequence). This CDR3 contains 13 residues. The CDR3 sequence is CASSLRLFYEQYV. For the CDR3, the DNA is TGTGCCAGCAGTTTAAGACTGTTTTACGAGCAGTACGTC.

The chain couples TRBV12-5 to TRBJ2-7; TRBD1 is a possible D gene (5 bases). Germline V gives CDR1 LGHNT, CDR2 FRNRAP. There are 15 residues in the CDR3. V gave up 7 bases and J gave up 0 bases, with 16 bases separating them. In nucleotides, the CDR3 is TGTGCTAGTGCCTTGGGTCAGGGTAACTCCTACGAGCAGTACGTC. This translates into CASALGQGNSYEQYV.

This clone was counted a few times. The gene calls are TRBV24-1 and TRBJ2-1, with 9 positions matching TRBD1. The germline V gene has CDR1 KGHDR and CDR2 SFDVKD. The CDR3 totals 15 residues. V dropped 5 bases and J dropped 5; count of bases not matched to a gene: 6. CDR3 sequence reads: CATSGIRTGDNEQFF. The CDR3 DNA reads as TGTGCCACCAGTGGAATTAGGACAGGGGACAATGAGCAGTTCTTC.

The chain carries TRBV7-9 and TRBJ1-3, with D unclear. V was clipped by 1 base and J by 0 bases, with 7 bases between them. The CDR3 has 15 residues. Germline assignment: CDR1 SEHNR and CDR2 FQNEAQ (reference sequence). CDR3 loop: CASSLGAVSGNTIYF. The CDR3 DNA reads as TGTGCCAGCAGCTTAGGTGCGGTCTCTGGAAACACCATATATTTT.

This clone was counted a few times. The genes are TRBV27 and TRBJ1-2, with TRBD1 matching over 7 bases. Trimming took 5 bases from V and 2 from J; bases not matched to a gene: 8. Germline V lookup: CDR1 MNHEY, CDR2 SMNVEV (reference sequence). The CDR3 is 15 residues long. CDR3 bases: TGTGCCAGCAGTGCGACAGGGATCCTCAACTATGGCTACACCTTC. Translated, it gives CASSATGILNYGYTF.

The rearrangement links TRBV30 to TRBJ2-2; tentatively, D is TRBD1 (6 bases). Trimming took off 0 bases at V and 4 bases at J, with 21 bases between the two ends. There are 18 residues in the CDR3. CDR1 GTSNPN and CDR2 SVGIG come from the germline V gene (reference sequence). CDR3 nucleotide sequence: TGTGCCTGGAGTGTATCGCGGGTTTTGGGGGCGGGCACCGGGGAGCTGTTTTTT. It translates to CAWSVSRVLGAGTGELFF.

The rearrangement links TRBV3-1 (or the pseudogene TRBV3-2) to TRBJ2-5; D call uncertain. Deletions cut 1 base from V and 3 bases from J, with 6 bases between. The CDR3 extends over 13 amino acids. Per the germline V gene, CDR1 is LGHDT and CDR2 is YNNKEL (reference sequence). CDR3 sequence: CASSQALKETQYF. The CDR3 region has the DNA TGTGCCAGCAGCCAAGCCCTAAAAGAGACCCAGTACTTC.

J is TRBJ2-7 and V is TRBV29-1; D is perhaps TRBD2 (7 bases). The germline V gene encodes CDR1 SQVTM and CDR2 ANQGSEA. V lost 3 bases and J 2 bases, leaving 14 bases between the germline ends. The CDR3 covers 14 residues. CDR3 in amino acids: CSVERGQNPYEQYF. In nucleotides, the CDR3 is TGCAGCGTTGAGCGGGGGCAGAACCCCTACGAGCAGTACTTC.

This clone was seen only once. The rearrangement links TRBV12-5 to TRBJ1-2; maybe TRBD1 (6 bases). This CDR3 region has 14 residues. The germline V gene encodes CDR1 LGHNT and CDR2 FRNRAP. Trimming removed 5 bases from V and 8 bases from J, with 18 bases in between. The DNA for the CDR3 is TGTGCTAGTGGTCGGGAAATAAACAGGGTCGGCTACACCTTC. As protein: CASGREINRVGYTF.

The rearrangement links TRBV9 to TRBJ1-1; a weak D match, TRBD1 (5 bases). The CDR3 length is 15 residues. Germline CDR1 is SGDLS and CDR2 is YYNGEE. Trimming cost V 0 bases and J 0 bases, with 9 bases left between them. CDR3 loop: CASSVDRSLNTEAFF. In nucleotides, the CDR3 is TGTGCCAGCAGCGTAGACAGGAGTTTGAACACTGAAGCTTTCTTT.

The rearrangement joins TRBV11-2 to TRBJ1-2, with a possible D match to TRBD1 (6 bases). Germline CDR1 SGHAT, CDR2 FQNNGV. The CDR3 is made up of 12 amino acids. The ends were cut back, 5 bases at V and 6 bases at J, with 10 bases in the middle. The CDR3 DNA follows: TGTGCCAGCAGCAACAGGGTCGATGGCTACACCTTC. As protein: CASSNRVDGYTF.

The rearrangement links TRBV5-6 to TRBJ2-1; D is undetermined. Trimming removed 3 bases from V and 8 bases from J, with 12 bases in between. The length of the CDR3 is 13 residues. The germline V gene encodes CDR1 SGHDT and CDR2 YYEEEE. The CDR3, as DNA: TGTGCCAGCAGCTCTGCCTTTTGGCATGAGCAGTTCTTC. Amino acid sequence: CASSSAFWHEQFF.

This rearrangement joins TRBV3-1 (or the pseudogene TRBV3-2) to TRBJ2-3, with D maybe TRBD2 (6 bases). Germline V gene data show CDR1 as LGHDT and CDR2 as YNNKEL (reference sequence). The CDR3 sequence is 16 residues long. Trimming took off 4 bases at V and 1 base at J, with 15 bases between the two ends. CDR3 nucleotide sequence: TGTGCCAGCAGCCGACCGGAGGGGCGAGGCACAGATACGCAGTATTTT. Its protein is CASSRPEGRGTDTQYF.

The chain has TRBV5-1 and TRBJ2-7; D gene unclear. Germline V gives CDR1 SGHRS, CDR2 YFSETQ. Trimming stripped 8 bases from V and 5 bases from J, with 11 bases between. This CDR3 has 11 residues. The CDR3 DNA reads as TGCGCCAGAACGAAACGGGACGAGCAGTACGTC. It is translated as CARTKRDEQYV.